The 13 T cell receptor beta chains reported below all come from one sample, sequenced in a study of blood T cells in healthy people across ages. A second about 7 to 11 cycle PCR used barcoded and J-beta primers. One entry per CDR3 protein, called by TCRdb with MiXCR from the 5' RACE reads. The sample includes around 670,000 distinct CDR3 sequences, under 30% of them seen just once. The material sequenced was blood. Source of these receptors: a woman of 80 years or more in good health.

This clonotype was observed many times. The gene calls are TRBV6-6 and TRBJ1-2; TRBD1 aligns across 9 bases. Germline trimming cut 5 bases from V and 3 bases from J; bases unmatched to any gene: 7. Germline V gives CDR1 MNHNY, CDR2 SVGAGI (reference sequence). The CDR3 runs 15 residues. The CDR3 loop reads CASSVHRGRDYGYTF. In nucleotides, the CDR3 is TGTGCCAGCAGTGTCCACAGGGGGCGCGACTATGGCTACACCTTC.

This chain joins TRBV4-3 and TRBJ1-5; possibly TRBD1 for D (6 bases). Between the trimmed V and J ends, which lost 3 bases and 2 bases, there was a span of 17 bases. The CDR3 is 17 residues long. Germline assignment: CDR1 LGHNA and CDR2 YSLEER. The CDR3 DNA reads TGCGCCAGCAGCCAGGCACTGGGGGGCGCGGGCAATCAGCCCCAGCATTTT. It is translated as CASSQALGGAGNQPQHF.

To note about this clonotype: A read error may produce the germline difference seen at one junction end. The chain combines TRBV4-1 with TRBJ2-7, with 7 positions matching TRBD2. The J call is uncertain, as TRBJ2-5 better fits the DNA end. This CDR3 region has 15 residues. CDR1 MGHRA and CDR2 YSYEKL come from the germline V gene. This chain's CDR3 is CTSSQDGGGEETQYF. For the CDR3, the DNA is TGCACCAGCAGCCAAGACGGTGGGGGGGAGGAGACCCAGTACTTC.

Comment on this clonotype: A read error may account for a junction end that differs from germline. The rearrangement uses TRBV20-1 and TRBJ2-2; TRBD2 might be the D (6 bases). This CDR3 has 18 residues. The germline V gene encodes CDR1 DFQATT and CDR2 SNEGSKA (reference sequence). The CDR3 here is CSALFPTGRRSGFGELCF. CDR3 DNA sequence: TGCAGTGCTCTGTTCCCGACCGGCAGGCGGAGCGGGTTCGGGGAGCTGTGTTTT.

There are a few counts of this clonotype. This rearrangement joins TRBV27 to TRBJ1-1; maybe TRBD1 (6 bases). V was clipped by 5 bases and J by 0 bases, with 10 bases between them. Per the germline V gene, CDR1 is MNHEY and CDR2 is SMNVEV (reference sequence). This CDR3 comprises 14 residues. In DNA form, the CDR3 reads TGTGCCAGCAGTCGCGGGACACTGAACACTGAAGCTTTCTTT. As protein: CASSRGTLNTEAFF.

This clonotype showed up just a few times. This sequence joins TRBV7-9 and TRBJ1-4, with TRBD1 identical over 7 bases. V shed 0 bases and J 7 bases; nucleotides not matched to a gene: 5. The germline gives CDR1 SEHNR, CDR2 FQNEAQ (reference sequence). The CDR3 extends over 15 amino acids. DNA for the CDR3: TGTGCCAGCAGCTTAGCGAGGGGGCCTGGTGAAAAACTGTTTTTT. Translation gives CASSLARGPGEKLFF.

The CDR3 loop reads CASSLNHRPETQYF. DNA of the CDR3: TGTGCCAGCAGCTTAAACCACCGTCCGGAGACCCAGTACTTC. The chain links TRBV7-2 to TRBJ2-5; no firm D call. V lost 2 bases, J lost 5 bases, and 12 bases lay in between. In germline, CDR1 is SGHTA, CDR2 FQGNSA. This CDR3 spans 14 amino acids.

CDR3 nucleotides: TGTGCCAGCAGGCGGACTAGCGGAACTTACAATGAGCAGTTCTTC. This sequence encodes CASRRTSGTYNEQFF. The J gene is TRBJ2-1, the V gene TRBV28, with 10 positions matching TRBD2. The CDR3 runs to 15 residues. Germline CDR1 reads MDHEN; CDR2 reads SYDVKM. The junction had 6 bases not matched to a gene; V was cut back by 6 bases and J by 4 bases.

Concerning this clonotype itself: This may stem from a read error, because a much larger clone lies one nucleotide away. J is TRBJ2-1 and V is TRBV20-1; 12 nucleotides line up with TRBD2. The CDR3 spans 15 residues. The germline CDR1 and CDR2 sequences are DFQATT and SNEGSKA (reference sequence). The CDR3 DNA is TGCAGTGCGGAACTAGCGGGGGGCACCTACAGTGAGCAGTTCTTC. Its translation: CSAELAGGTYSEQFF.

The table lists this clonotype with a few counts. V gene TRBV6-1 combines with J gene TRBJ1-2, with D possibly being TRBD1 (5 bases). This CDR3 region has 14 residues. The V gene's germline CDR1 is MNHNS and CDR2 SASEGT. Trimming removed 0 bases from V and 10 bases from J, with 15 bases in between. CDR3 nucleotides: TGTGCCAGCAGTGAAGCACCCGGGGGTGGTGACTACACCTTC. Protein sequence: CASSEAPGGGDYTF.

This clonotype occurred many times. The chain recombines TRBV9 with TRBJ1-2; the match to TRBD1 covers 7 bases. V lost 0 bases to trimming and J lost 7 bases; unmatched junction nucleotides: 12. Germline CDR1 SGDLS, CDR2 YYNGEE. The CDR3 totals 16 residues. The chain's CDR3 is CASSVGTGQDGRGYTF. CDR3 coding DNA: TGTGCCAGCAGCGTAGGAACTGGACAGGACGGCCGTGGCTACACCTTC.

There are many counts of this clonotype. This chain joins TRBV3-1 and TRBJ2-7, with D perhaps given as TRBD1 or TRBD2 (5 bases each). The CDR3 spans 16 residues. Germline values: CDR1 LGHDT, CDR2 YNNKEL (reference sequence). The ends were cut back, 6 bases at V and 2 bases at J, with 20 bases in the middle. CDR3 residues: CASSARGSIIPYEQYF. For the CDR3, the DNA is TGTGCCAGCAGTGCCCGGGGCTCAATCATACCCTACGAGCAGTACTTC.

This clonotype was counted at least ten times. This chain uses TRBV20-1 with TRBJ1-5, with D unclear. The germline V and J ends were trimmed by 4 bases and 4 bases, with 8 bases remaining between them. CDR3 size: 12 residues. Germline V CDR1 and CDR2: DFQATT, SNEGSKA (reference sequence). CDR3 bases: TGCAGTGCTAACGTCCTAAATCAGCCCCAGCATTTT. Translated: CSANVLNQPQHF.